The source of this T cell receptor (beta chain) is a study of cytomegalovirus exposure and HLA in healthy donors. Study-level findings and limits: A later analysis found most CMV-associated TCR beta chains apparently HLA-restricted. Later, TCR association rates were found to vary by HLA locus, highest for DRB1 and lowest for HLA-C.

Trimming removed 8 bases from V and 1 base from J; junction bases left unmatched: 3. The CDR3 covers 13 residues. Per germline, CDR1 MDHEN and CDR2 SYDVKM. Concerning this clone: What it binds is unknown.

The PCR employed 60 Vbeta primers together with 13 Jbeta primers. Repertoires were generated with immunoSEQ multiplex PCR, while TCRdb's copy carries only in-frame clones and drops some. The sample consists of around 69,000 clones, about two thirds of them appearing once. V usage is TRBV28 and J usage is TRBJ1-1; TRBD1 matches 8 bases. The TCR originated in a woman between 50 and 59 years old in good health and CMV-seropositive. Sequencing input: PBMCs. The CDR3 DNA sequence: TGTGCCAGCCCCGGACAGGGGAACACTGAAGCTTTCTTT. Encoded protein: CASPGQGNTEAFF.